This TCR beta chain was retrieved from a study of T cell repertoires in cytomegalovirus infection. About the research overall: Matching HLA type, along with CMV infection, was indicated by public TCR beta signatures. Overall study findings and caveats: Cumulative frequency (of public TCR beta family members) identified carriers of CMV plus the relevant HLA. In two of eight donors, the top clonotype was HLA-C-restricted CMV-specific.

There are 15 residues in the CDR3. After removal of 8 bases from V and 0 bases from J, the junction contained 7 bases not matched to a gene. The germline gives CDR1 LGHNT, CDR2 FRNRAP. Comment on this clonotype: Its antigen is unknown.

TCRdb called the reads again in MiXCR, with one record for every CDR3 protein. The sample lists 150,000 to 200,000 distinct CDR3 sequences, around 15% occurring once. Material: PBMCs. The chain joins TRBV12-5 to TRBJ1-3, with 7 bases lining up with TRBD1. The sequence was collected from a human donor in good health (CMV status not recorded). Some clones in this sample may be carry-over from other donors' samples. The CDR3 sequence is CASRPTGLSGNTIYF. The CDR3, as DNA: TGTGCTAGTAGACCGACAGGGCTCTCTGGAAACACCATATATTTT.